The 27 T cell receptor beta chains below all came from one sample that was sequenced in a study of T-cell memory formation after mild COVID-19. TCRdb redid the calling of the 5' RACE reads with MiXCR, one entry per CDR3 protein. This sample yields about 150,000 distinct CDR3 sequences, of which about 6.1% are seen a single time; approximately 2.2% belongs to the top ten. The sequencing sample was made of PBMCs or a T cell subset sorted from them (not recorded which). These receptors were collected from an adult woman who had mild COVID-19 (a few samples of this study predate the infection). Cell type and time point are not known.

In its sample, this clonotype was seen a few times. The rearrangement joins TRBV2 to TRBJ2-3; either TRBD1 or TRBD2 may supply D (5 bases each). Trimming left V 6 bases short and J 1 base short, with 8 bases between. The CDR3 spans 13 residues. From germline, CDR1 is SNHLY and CDR2 FYNNEI. CDR3 residues: CASRGDGTDTQYF. The CDR3 bases are TGTGCCAGCAGGGGGGACGGCACAGATACGCAGTATTTT.

This clonotype was detected many times. This rearrangement joins TRBV7-9 to TRBJ1-1; tentatively, D is TRBD1 (6 bases). Per the germline V gene, CDR1 is SEHNR and CDR2 is FQNEAQ (reference sequence). The germline V and J ends were trimmed by 3 bases and 4 bases, with 12 bases remaining between them. The CDR3 loop spans 14 amino acids. The CDR3 sequence: CASSFPGGGTEAFF. The DNA for the CDR3 is TGTGCCAGCAGCTTTCCCGGAGGGGGCACTGAAGCTTTCTTT.

This clonotype came up many times. V and J are TRBV6-5 and TRBJ2-3, with 12 bases lining up with TRBD1. V was clipped by 5 bases and J by 7 bases; unmatched bases: 13. The CDR3 covers 17 residues. Germline V gene sequence: CDR1 MNHEY, CDR2 SVGAGI. CDR3 DNA sequence: TGTGCCAGCAGTACCCGAGGGACAGGGGGCACGAGGAATACGCAGTATTTT. Protein: CASSTRGTGGTRNTQYF.

The chain carries TRBV3-1 and TRBJ2-7; D may be TRBD2 (5 bases). The V end lost 1 base, the J end lost 2 bases, and 9 bases lay between the germline ends. Germline V gene lookup returns CDR1 LGHDT and CDR2 YNNKEL (reference sequence). The CDR3 contains 14 residues. CDR3 nucleotide sequence: TGTGCCAGCAGCCAAGGTACCGGGACCTACGAGCAGTACTTC. Protein product: CASSQGTGTYEQYF.

The chain combines TRBV6-5 with TRBJ2-5; 11 bases fit TRBD2. Trimming took 2 bases from V and 1 from J; bases not matched to a gene: 6. This CDR3 has 17 amino acids. The germline V gene encodes CDR1 MNHEY and CDR2 SVGAGI. CDR3 DNA: TGTGCCAGCAGTTACCTTAGCGGGAGGGTGTCCCAAGAGACCCAGTACTTC. This gives the protein CASSYLSGRVSQETQYF.

In the case of this clonotype: A read error may explain this, as a much larger clone is one base away. This chain uses TRBV5-1 with TRBJ2-5; D possibly corresponds to TRBD2 (6 bases). This CDR3 comprises 16 residues. Germline V gene data show CDR1 as SGHRS and CDR2 as YFSETQ. This chain's CDR3 is CSSSLAEGTVKETQYF. The DNA of the CDR3 is TGCTCCAGCAGCTTGGCGGAGGGTACGGTAAAAGAGACCCAGTACTTC.

The chain joins TRBV6-5 to TRBJ1-6, with 7 positions matching TRBD1. V was clipped by 6 bases and J by 5 bases; unmatched bases: 7. Germline CDR1 MNHEY, CDR2 SVGAGI. The CDR3 loop spans 15 amino acids. The CDR3 region has the DNA TGTGCCAGCAGACCTCCGACAGGGAATAATTCACCCCTCCACTTT. It yields the protein CASRPPTGNNSPLHF.

This clonotype was seen more than once but under ten times. This chain joins TRBV12-3 or TRBV12-4 and TRBJ1-1, with D uncertain. Trimming stripped 7 bases from V and 0 bases from J, with 9 bases between. This CDR3 is 13 amino acids long. DNA of the CDR3: TGTGCCAGCACCCTGACGGTGAACACTGAAGCTTTCTTT. Its protein product is CASTLTVNTEAFF.

This clonotype was found many times. V and J are TRBV20-1 and TRBJ2-7, with 7 nucleotides matching TRBD1. From germline, CDR1 is DFQATT and CDR2 SNEGSKA (reference sequence). V trimming: 1 base; J trimming: 0 bases; junction bases outside the gene matches: 12. The CDR3 extends over 17 amino acids. The CDR3 region has the DNA TGCAGTGCTAGAGTCCCACCCTCAGACAGGGCCTCCTACGAGCAGTACTTC. The encoded protein is CSARVPPSDRASYEQYF.

This clonotype has at least ten counts. The J gene is TRBJ2-5, the V gene TRBV7-3, with D hard to call. The CDR3 extends over 13 amino acids. Deletions cut 4 bases from V and 1 base from J, with 7 bases between. From germline, CDR1 is SGHTA and CDR2 FQGTGA. CDR3: CASSSRLQETQYF. CDR3 sequence (DNA): TGTGCCAGCAGCTCGCGACTCCAAGAGACCCAGTACTTC.

This clonotype was recorded many times. An end of the junction differs from the germline gene, which may be a read error. The genes are TRBV7-9 and TRBJ1-5; D not certain. The CDR3 contains 12 residues. Germline assignment: CDR1 SEHNR and CDR2 FQNEAQ (reference sequence). The CDR3 DNA is TGTGCCAGCACCTTAAGCAATCAGCCCCAGCATTTT. This encodes CASTLSNQPQHF. Together with reference TRBV7-9 and TRBJ1-5, the CDR3 gives the full variable domain: DTGVSQNPRHKITKRGQNVTFRCDPISEHNRLYWYRQTLGQGPEFLTYFQNEAQLEKSRLLSDRFSAERPKGSFSTLEIQRTEQGDSAMYLCASTLSNQPQHFGDGTRLSIL.

The table lists this clonotype with many counts. The rearrangement joins TRBV4-1 to TRBJ1-2, with no clear D. V lost 0 bases to trimming and J lost 8 bases, with 10 bases between them. In germline, CDR1 is MGHRA, CDR2 YSYEKL. The CDR3 covers 13 residues. The CDR3 DNA reads TGCGCCAGCAGCCAAGATCTCGTGGGAGGCTACACCTTC. This codes for CASSQDLVGGYTF.

This clonotype was counted at least ten times. The gene calls are TRBV5-1 and TRBJ1-1; D unresolved. The V end was cut by 0 bases, the J end by 6 bases, with 12 bases between. The length of the CDR3 is 14 residues. Germline CDR1 and CDR2: SGHRS and YFSETQ. CDR3 amino acids: CASSLVVGSAEAFF. In DNA form, the CDR3 reads TGCGCCAGCAGCTTGGTGGTTGGCAGCGCTGAAGCTTTCTTT. Full variable domain (outside the CDR3, taken from reference TRBV5-1 and TRBJ1-1): KAGVTQTPRYLIKTRGQQVTLSCSPISGHRSVSWYQQTPGQGLQFLFEYFSETQRNKGNFPGRFSGRQFSNSRSEMNVSTLELGDSALYLCASSLVVGSAEAFFGQGTRLTVV.

This clonotype was counted at least ten times. J is TRBJ1-1 and V is TRBV3-1, with 7 bases that match TRBD1. In germline, CDR1 is LGHDT, CDR2 YNNKEL (reference sequence). CDR3 size: 14 residues. The trim removed 4 bases at V and 5 bases at J, leaving 7 bases unmatched. Here the CDR3 reads CASSPSQGGTEAFF. CDR3 in DNA: TGTGCCAGCAGCCCCTCCCAGGGGGGGACTGAAGCTTTCTTT.

This clonotype was seen a few times. The V and J genes are TRBV18 and TRBJ1-2, with 8 nucleotides matching TRBD1. The CDR3 has 13 amino acids. J lost 6 bases, V lost 4 bases, and 4 bases had no gene match. Germline CDR1 and CDR2: KGHSH and LQKENI. DNA for the CDR3: TGTGCCAGCTCACAGACAGGGGAGGATGGCTACACCTTC. This sequence encodes CASSQTGEDGYTF.

This rearrangement joins TRBV5-1 to TRBJ2-7; TRBD2 matches at 10 bases. The trim removed 1 base at V and 2 bases at J, leaving 3 bases unmatched. CDR3 length: 15 residues. Germline-derived CDR1 and CDR2 are SGHRS and YFSETQ. CDR3 loop: CASSLPAGGTYEQYF. The DNA of the CDR3 is TGCGCCAGCAGCTTGCCAGCGGGGGGGACCTACGAGCAGTACTTC.

The gene calls are TRBV2 and TRBJ1-1; D gene ambiguous. The CDR3 is made up of 12 amino acids. Germline CDR1 SNHLY, CDR2 FYNNEI. The V end lost 4 bases, the J end lost 4 bases, and 7 bases lay between the germline ends. Here the CDR3 reads CASSVEVTEAFF. The DNA for the CDR3 is TGTGCCAGCAGTGTGGAAGTCACTGAAGCTTTCTTT. Filled out from reference TRBV2 and TRBJ1-1, the complete variable domain reads EPEVTQTPSHQVTQMGQEVILRCVPISNHLYFYWYRQILGQKVEFLVSFYNNEISEKSEIFDDQFSVERPDGSNFTLKIRSTKLEDSAMYFCASSVEVTEAFFGQGTRLTVV.

This clonotype has just a few counts. The chain links TRBV20-1 to TRBJ1-1; TRBD1 is a possible D gene (6 bases). From germline, CDR1 is DFQATT and CDR2 SNEGSKA (reference sequence). Trimming shortened V by 0 bases and J by 9 bases, and 14 bases separated the two germline ends. CDR3 length equals 13 residues. CDR3 sequence reads: CSARDSSGAKAFF. CDR3 DNA sequence: TGCAGTGCTAGAGATTCGTCAGGGGCGAAAGCTTTCTTT.

This clonotype occurred many times. The rearrangement joins TRBV4-3 to TRBJ2-3, with 10 bases identical to TRBD2. CDR1 is LGHNA and CDR2 is YSLEER in the germline V gene. The length of the CDR3 is 19 residues. The V gene end was trimmed by 1 base and the J gene end by 1 base; junction bases not matched to a gene: 11. The CDR3 DNA reads TGCGCCAGCAGCCAAGTACCCAGCGGGAGGGCCCGGGGCACAGATACGCAGTATTTT. This codes for CASSQVPSGRARGTDTQYF.

This clonotype was counted only a few times. The chain uses TRBV5-1 and TRBJ2-1, with 9 nucleotides matching TRBD2. Germline trimming cut 7 bases from V and 1 base from J; bases unmatched to any gene: 6. The CDR3 totals 15 residues. The germline V gene encodes CDR1 SGHRS and CDR2 YFSETQ. The CDR3 DNA sequence: TGCGCCAGCGAAGGCGGGGGGGCTTCCTACAATGAGCAGTTCTTC. It codes for CASEGGGASYNEQFF.

This clonotype has at least ten counts. The J gene is TRBJ2-2, the V gene TRBV24-1, with 13 nucleotides matching TRBD2. The CDR3 runs 19 residues. Trimming took 3 bases from V and 2 from J; bases not matched to a gene: 8. Per the germline V gene, CDR1 is KGHDR and CDR2 is SFDVKD. The CDR3 reads CATSDPTTSGGLNTGELFF. The CDR3 nucleotides are TGTGCCACCAGTGATCCGACGACTAGCGGGGGGCTTAACACCGGGGAGCTGTTTTTT.

The chain uses TRBV6-6 and TRBJ1-2; D not certain. The germline V gene has CDR1 MNHNY and CDR2 SVGAGI (reference sequence). Trimming cost V 8 bases and J 3 bases, with 13 bases left between them. This CDR3 has 13 residues. Here the CDR3 DNA reads TGTGCCAGCGAACAGTCCCCCTACTATGGCTACACCTTC. This translates into CASEQSPYYGYTF.

The V and J genes are TRBV20-1 and TRBJ1-2; D call uncertain. Germline V gene lookup returns CDR1 DFQATT and CDR2 SNEGSKA (reference sequence). The CDR3 has 11 amino acids. V lost 2 bases, J lost 5 bases, and 6 bases lay in between. The CDR3 protein is CSARTYYGYTF. The CDR3 DNA reads as TGCAGTGCTAGAACTTATTATGGCTACACCTTC.

This clonotype was observed at least ten times. V usage is TRBV6-1 and J usage is TRBJ1-1; D unresolved. The CDR3 consists of 13 residues. Trimming removed 0 bases at V and 7 bases at J, with 9 bases between. The germline CDR1 and CDR2 sequences are MNHNS and SASEGT. The CDR3: CASSEASWGEAFF. The CDR3, as DNA: TGTGCCAGCAGTGAAGCCTCTTGGGGTGAAGCTTTCTTT.

The chain employs TRBV5-1 and TRBJ1-1, with a possible D match to TRBD1 (5 bases). Germline V gene data show CDR1 as SGHRS and CDR2 as YFSETQ. Trimming cost V 0 bases and J 1 base, with 10 bases left between them. The CDR3 contains 15 residues. The DNA for the CDR3 is TGCGCCAGCAGCTTGGGGGGGTCGGGGAACACTGAAGCTTTCTTT. This gives the protein CASSLGGSGNTEAFF. Based on the CDR3 plus reference TRBV5-1 and TRBJ1-1, the full variable domain is KAGVTQTPRYLIKTRGQQVTLSCSPISGHRSVSWYQQTPGQGLQFLFEYFSETQRNKGNFPGRFSGRQFSNSRSEMNVSTLELGDSALYLCASSLGGSGNTEAFFGQGTRLTVV.

This clonotype was recorded many times. Here the CDR3 reads CASSLKVGAETQYF. In DNA, the CDR3 is TGCGCCAGCAGCTTGAAGGTCGGGGCAGAGACCCAGTACTTC. The chain links TRBV5-1 to TRBJ2-5, with D perhaps assigned TRBD1 or TRBD2 (5 bases each). The CDR3 contains 14 residues. Looked up from germline, CDR1 is SGHRS and CDR2 is YFSETQ. Trimming removed 1 base at V and 4 bases at J, with 11 bases between.

This clonotype has more than one count but fewer than ten. The chain recombines TRBV5-4 with TRBJ2-1; D possibly corresponds to TRBD2 (6 bases). The CDR3 runs to 13 residues. Trimming stripped 3 bases from V and 4 bases from J, with 8 bases between. CDR1 is SGHNT and CDR2 is YYREEE in the germline V gene (reference sequence). The CDR3 sequence is CASSSGLYNEQFF. Written as DNA, the CDR3 is TGTGCCAGCAGCTCGGGACTTTACAATGAGCAGTTCTTC. Based on the CDR3 plus reference TRBV5-4 and TRBJ2-1, the full variable domain is ETGVTQSPTHLIKTRGQQVTLRCSSQSGHNTVSWYQQALGQGPQFIFQYYREEENGRGNFPPRFSGLQFPNYSSELNVNALELDDSALYLCASSSGLYNEQFFGPGTRLTVL.